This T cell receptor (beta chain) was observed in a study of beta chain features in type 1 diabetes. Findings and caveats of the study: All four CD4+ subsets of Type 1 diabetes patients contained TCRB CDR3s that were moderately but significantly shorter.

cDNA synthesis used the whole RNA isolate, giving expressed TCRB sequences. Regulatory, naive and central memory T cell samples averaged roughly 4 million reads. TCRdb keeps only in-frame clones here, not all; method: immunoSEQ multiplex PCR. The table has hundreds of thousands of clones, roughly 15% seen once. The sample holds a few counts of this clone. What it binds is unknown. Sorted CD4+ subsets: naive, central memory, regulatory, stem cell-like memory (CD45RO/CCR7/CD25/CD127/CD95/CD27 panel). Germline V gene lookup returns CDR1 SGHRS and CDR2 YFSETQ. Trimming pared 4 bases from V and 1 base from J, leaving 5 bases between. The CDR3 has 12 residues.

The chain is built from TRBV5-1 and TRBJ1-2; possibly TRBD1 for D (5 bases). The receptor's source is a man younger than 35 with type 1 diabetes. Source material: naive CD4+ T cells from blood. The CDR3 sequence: CASSRGNYGYTF. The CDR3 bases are TGCGCCAGCAGCAGGGGTAACTATGGCTACACCTTC.